This T cell receptor beta chain was sequenced during a study of CD8 T cells in ankylosing spondylitis. This clonotype was detected ten times or more. Quantitative barcoded 5'-RACE was used to prepare TCR beta libraries. MiXCR, run by TCRdb on the 5' RACE reads, gives a single entry per CDR3 protein. This table has about 170,000 distinct CDR3 sequences, around 16% appearing once. The germline V and J ends were trimmed by 6 bases and 2 bases, with 23 bases remaining between them. Looked up from germline, CDR1 is DFQATT and CDR2 is SNEGSKA (reference sequence). The CDR3 has 16 residues. Sequences were obtained from blood, either unsorted or a sorted T cell fraction (not recorded which). The sequence was obtained from a male donor with ankylosing spondylitis or in good health (not recorded which). The chain has TRBV20-1 and TRBJ2-7, with D tentatively TRBD2 (6 bases). The CDR3 nucleotides are TGCAGTGCGGAAAGAAAGGGACTTGCACTAACCTACGAGCAGTACTTC. This encodes CSAERKGLALTYEQYF.